This T cell receptor beta chain emerged from a study of shared T cell receptors in the human thymus (dated by TCRdb to the early 2020s). About the investigation overall: The study examined how self-reactive, shared T-cell receptor alpha chains are generated in the human thymus.

The protocol used for the library was the immunoSEQ multiplex PCR assay. TCRdb limited this immuneACCESS table to in-frame rearrangements with V and J called. A share of clones is missing; checked studies link under half to unresolved V genes, and the rest is unexplained. In all, the sample holds hundreds of thousands of clones, and more than 70% of those were seen once. 0.0094% of the sample is taken by the ten largest. Comments on this clone: Its antigen remains undetermined. No base qualities exist here, and no much larger clone lies one base off it. In the same sample, other DNA sequences code for this CDR3.

Cut back by 2 bases and 2 bases, the V and J ends lie 10 bases apart. CDR1 and CDR2 are read off the germline V gene as MNHNS and SASEGT. Including cysteine and phenylalanine, the CDR3 has 14 amino acids. Solely the CDR3 DNA is kept, with 42 bases framed from the first base. Separately, the same data were catalogued under a study of human thymus T cells. In that second paper, the authors write: Immunologically healthy infants undergoing open corrective cardiac surgery for congenital heart defects in Finland were used as donors. Thymus tissue was obtained as surgical resects removed during corrective cardiac surgery. Both the thymic and the peripheral blood repertoires appeared to show biased V and J gene segment usage. The related research found that thymic TCR repertoires overlapped highly between unrelated individuals. The study used fewer than ten infant thymus samples plus four related peripheral blood samples to characterize TCR alpha and beta repertoires. The infant donors were about 7 to 250 days old, and the cohort included five or six males and two females. Thymocytes were released mechanically from tissue and stored at -70 °C as pellets of 10-30 million cells. Genomic DNA was extracted from frozen cell pellets with a QIAsymphony instrument. Using the immunoSEQ multiplex PCR assay, the TCRB and TCRAD loci were amplified from a standardized quantity of quality-controlled genomic DNA. The amplicons spanned the V(D)J region and were long enough to cover the CDR3 and allow V and J genes to be identified. Through the commercial immunoSEQ service, the amplicons were sequenced on an Illumina platform. Primer bias and sequencing errors were corrected as previously described, and TCRAD and TCRB were defined on the basis of the IMGT database. Repertoires were analysed with immunoSEQ Analyzer 3.0 and VDJTools, covering basic statistics, V/J segment usage, diversity estimates, rarefaction and pairwise overlap. Chao1, ChaoE, Efron-Thisted, Shannon and inverse Simpson indices were used to estimate diversity, which was also estimated on datasets down-sampled to the smallest sample. Repertoire overlap used strict matching of CDR3 nucleotide sequence, V gene and J gene, with Jaccard-based multidimensional scaling clustering. Thymus samples yielded on average approximately 800,000 unique TCRB clonotypes, compared with some 89,000 from blood samples.

The V and J segments used are TRBV6-1 and TRBJ2-7, with a weak D call of TRBD1 (5 bases match). Sequenced input: thymocytes. This receptor was obtained from a boy under two years old with a congenital heart defect. Donor details come from another sample of the same person, matched by shared clones. CDR3 loop: CASSEQAGPYEQYF. The nucleotides are TGTGCCAGCAGTGAACAGGCAGGGCCCTACGAGCAGTACTTC.